This T cell receptor (beta chain) emerged from a study of shared clonotypes between healthy human individuals. Study observations and caveats: The researchers took only blood, and tissue repertoires probably look different.

This clone turned up a few times. Its antigen is not identified. Method: immunoSEQ multiplex PCR; TCRdb's copy keeps in-frame clones and lacks some. The data hold over 2 million clones, with under 95% observed a single time. The CDR3 is 11 amino acids. Germline CDR1 SQVTM, CDR2 ANQGSEA. V lost 6 bases, J lost 5 bases, and 10 bases lay in between. The chain couples TRBV29-1 to TRBJ1-1, with D hard to call. Sequencing was carried out using naive CD4+ T cells from PBMCs. Subset indicated: CD45RA+ positively selected. This receptor was obtained from a man aged 18 to 29 in good health. Some clones in this sample may be carry-over from other donors' samples. The CDR3 loop reads CSVRLGTEAFF. CDR3 nucleotides: TGCAGCGTCCGGTTGGGGACTGAAGCTTTCTTT. Based on the CDR3 plus reference TRBV29-1 and TRBJ1-1, the full variable domain is SAVISQKPSRDICQRGTSLTIQCQVDSQVTMMFWYRQQPGQSLTLIATANQGSEATYESGFVIDKFPISRPNLTFSTLTVSNMSPEDSSIYLCSVRLGTEAFFGQGTRLTVV.